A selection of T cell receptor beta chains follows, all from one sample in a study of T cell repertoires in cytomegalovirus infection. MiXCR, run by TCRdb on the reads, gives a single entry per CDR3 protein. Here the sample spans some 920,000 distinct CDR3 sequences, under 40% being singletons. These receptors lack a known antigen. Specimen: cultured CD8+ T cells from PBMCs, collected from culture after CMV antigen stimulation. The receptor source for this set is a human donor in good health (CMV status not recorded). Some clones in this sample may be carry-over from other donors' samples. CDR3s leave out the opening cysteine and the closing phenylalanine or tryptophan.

CDR3: ASSLSTGGTGKLF
J: TRBJ2-2
V: TRBV28
length: 13

CDR3: ASSLSGRGYGYT
J: TRBJ1-2
V: TRBV27
length: 12

CDR3: ATAPQGYNEQF
J: TRBJ2-1
V: TRBV24-1
length: 11

CDR3: ASSLLAGGINEQF
J: TRBJ2-1
V: TRBV12-3/TRBV12-4
length: 13

CDR3: ASSPRSGGPYPPQY
J: TRBJ2-3
V: TRBV6-5
length: 14

CDR3: ASSQGFTAAHEQY
J: TRBJ2-7
V: TRBV27
length: 13

CDR3: ASSLAPFYEQY
J: TRBJ2-7
V: TRBV12-3/TRBV12-4
length: 11

CDR3: ATSRDRGTETQY
J: TRBJ2-5
V: TRBV15
length: 12

CDR3: ASSLPEGDTDTQY
J: TRBJ2-3
V: TRBV7-9
length: 13

CDR3: TSSLGQGVTDTQY
J: TRBJ2-3
V: TRBV7-6
length: 13

CDR3: ASSLVGTGPEAF
J: TRBJ1-1
V: TRBV5-1
length: 12

CDR3: ASSLGANTIY
J: TRBJ1-3
V: TRBV7-9
length: 10

CDR3: ASSEVRGNTEAF
J: TRBJ1-1
V: TRBV2
length: 12

CDR3: ASSPHSGGFGADTQY
J: TRBJ2-3
V: TRBV7-6
length: 15

CDR3: ASSSGQNYGYT
J: TRBJ1-2
V: TRBV7-9
length: 11

CDR3: SVEVGSGGWDEQF
J: TRBJ2-1
V: TRBV29-1
length: 13

CDR3: ASSPRGLGNTIY
J: TRBJ1-3
V: TRBV27
length: 12

CDR3: ASSNGPLQGGGNTIY
J: TRBJ1-3
V: TRBV6-6
length: 15

CDR3: ASSALGHGTDTQY
J: TRBJ2-3
V: TRBV7-2
length: 13

CDR3: ASSLGQAPLPQH
J: TRBJ1-5
V: TRBV7-9
length: 12

CDR3: SARRSLRGYNSPLH
J: TRBJ1-6
V: TRBV20-1
length: 14

CDR3: ASRGPLGGTDTQY
J: TRBJ2-3
V: TRBV2
length: 13

CDR3: ASSGVTGSYEQY
J: TRBJ2-7
V: TRBV6-1
length: 12

CDR3: ASRGTVSNQPQH
J: TRBJ1-5
V: TRBV28
length: 12

CDR3: ASSLEAGVGYEQY
J: TRBJ2-7
V: TRBV5-5
length: 13

CDR3: ASSQWNTIY
J: TRBJ1-3
V: TRBV28
length: 9

CDR3: ASSHSPRGGSPTHGYT
J: TRBJ1-2
V: TRBV7-9
length: 16

CDR3: ASSLVGTGTSGGSVETQY
J: TRBJ2-5
V: TRBV7-6
length: 18

CDR3: ASSEVIPGELF
J: TRBJ2-2
V: TRBV6-5
length: 11

CDR3: ASRYTGTANTGELF
J: TRBJ2-2
V: TRBV7-8
length: 14

CDR3: ASRSPGTDTQY
J: TRBJ2-3
V: TRBV25-1
length: 11

CDR3: ASSLEGSSGDTQY
J: TRBJ2-3
V: TRBV7-2
length: 13

CDR3: ASGNGGRETQY
J: TRBJ2-5
V: TRBV7-6
length: 11

CDR3: ASSAEGGFNQPQH
J: TRBJ1-5
V: TRBV6-4
length: 13

CDR3: ASSLRSSAPNEKLF
J: TRBJ1-4
V: TRBV6-5
length: 14

CDR3: ASSLPVTGTSGLQETQY
J: TRBJ2-5
V: TRBV7-6
length: 17

CDR3: ASPRRQGAPHNEQF
J: TRBJ2-1
V: TRBV18
length: 14

CDR3: ASSSDRVGYNSPLH
J: TRBJ1-6
V: TRBV7-8
length: 14

CDR3: ASSQTMWDSEKLF
J: TRBJ1-4
V: TRBV3-1
length: 13

CDR3: ASSSPGKPQH
J: TRBJ1-5
V: TRBV7-9
length: 10

CDR3: ASSYVLGETQY
J: TRBJ2-5
V: TRBV6-5
length: 11

CDR3: ASSLAGRELF
J: TRBJ2-2
V: TRBV5-4
length: 10

CDR3: ASSYVTRNTEAF
J: TRBJ1-1
V: TRBV6-2/TRBV6-3
length: 12

CDR3: ASSTALGYTEAF
J: TRBJ1-1
V: TRBV7-9
length: 12

CDR3: ASSFSGFPYEQY
J: TRBJ2-7
V: TRBV7-3
length: 12

CDR3: ASTRGVEQF
J: TRBJ2-1
V: TRBV7-9
length: 9

CDR3: ASSLNDRRANTGELF
J: TRBJ2-2
V: TRBV27
length: 15

CDR3: ASSDLSRGGAVDTQY
J: TRBJ2-3
V: TRBV10-2
length: 15

CDR3: ASSRSSGGRGGTQY
J: TRBJ2-5
V: TRBV12-3/TRBV12-4
length: 14

CDR3: ASSPDRGLIKNIQY
J: TRBJ2-4
V: TRBV5-1
length: 14

CDR3: ASSHGAGATQETQY
J: TRBJ2-5
V: TRBV4-2
length: 14

CDR3: ATSRDAGGGDEKLF
J: TRBJ1-4
V: TRBV15
length: 14

CDR3: ASSIAWGGRWSNQPQH
J: TRBJ1-5
V: TRBV19
length: 16